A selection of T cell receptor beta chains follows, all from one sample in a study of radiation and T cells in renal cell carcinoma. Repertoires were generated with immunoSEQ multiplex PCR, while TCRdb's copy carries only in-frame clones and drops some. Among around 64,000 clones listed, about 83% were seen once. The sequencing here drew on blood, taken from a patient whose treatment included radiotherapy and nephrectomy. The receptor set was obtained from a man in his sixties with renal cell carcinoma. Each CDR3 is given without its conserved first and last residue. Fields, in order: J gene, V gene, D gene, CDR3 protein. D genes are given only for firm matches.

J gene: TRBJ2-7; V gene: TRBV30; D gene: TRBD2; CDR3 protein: AWSPPGGGYEQY
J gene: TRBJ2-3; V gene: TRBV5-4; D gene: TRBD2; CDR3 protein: ASSLVGSLAGSDTQY
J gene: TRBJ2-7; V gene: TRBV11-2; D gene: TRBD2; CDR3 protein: ASSPSWGGVYEQY
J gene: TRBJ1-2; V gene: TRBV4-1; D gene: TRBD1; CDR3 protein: ASSQADRGLYGYT
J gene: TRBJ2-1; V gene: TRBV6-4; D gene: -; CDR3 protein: ASSEQPASNEQF
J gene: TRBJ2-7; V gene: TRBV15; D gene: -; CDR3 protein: ATSRDRTGGRNEQY
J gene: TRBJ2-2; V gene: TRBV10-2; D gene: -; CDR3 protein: ASSESHRADTGELF
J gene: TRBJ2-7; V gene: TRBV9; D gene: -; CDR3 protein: ASSVGGGADSYEQY
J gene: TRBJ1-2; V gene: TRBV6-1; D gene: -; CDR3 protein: ASNIGRSDYGYT
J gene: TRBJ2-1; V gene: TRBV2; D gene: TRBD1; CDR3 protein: ASVRDRGNNEQF
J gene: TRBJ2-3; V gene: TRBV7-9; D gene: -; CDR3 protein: ASSLQGMSTDTQY
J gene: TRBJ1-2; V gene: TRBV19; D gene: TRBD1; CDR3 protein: ASTNIGTGSDYGYT
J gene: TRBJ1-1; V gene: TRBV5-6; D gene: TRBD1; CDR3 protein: ASSHRTGGDEAF
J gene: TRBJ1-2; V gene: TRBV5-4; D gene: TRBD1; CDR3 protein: ASSLETGSYGYT
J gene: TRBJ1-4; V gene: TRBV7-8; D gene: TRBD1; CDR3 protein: ASSLTQGTFNEKLF
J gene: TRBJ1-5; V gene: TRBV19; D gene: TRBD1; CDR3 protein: ASGGTGGHQPQH
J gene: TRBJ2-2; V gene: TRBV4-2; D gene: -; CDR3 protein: ASSQGLGDTGELF
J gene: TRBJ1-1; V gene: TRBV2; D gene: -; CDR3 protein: ASTVGENTEAF
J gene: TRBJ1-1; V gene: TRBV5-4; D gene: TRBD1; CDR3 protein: ASSLGTGGTEAF
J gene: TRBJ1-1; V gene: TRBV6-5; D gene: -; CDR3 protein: ASSFFSEEQAF
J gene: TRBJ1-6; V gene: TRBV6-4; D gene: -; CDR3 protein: ASSESPGGPPLH
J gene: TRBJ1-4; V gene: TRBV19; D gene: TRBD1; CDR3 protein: ATRDSQHLTNEKLF
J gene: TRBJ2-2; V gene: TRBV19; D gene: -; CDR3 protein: ASSLQGVTGELF
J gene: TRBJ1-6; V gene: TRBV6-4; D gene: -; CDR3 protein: ASSASYNSPLH
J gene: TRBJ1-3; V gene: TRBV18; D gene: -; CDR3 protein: ASPLADSGNTIY
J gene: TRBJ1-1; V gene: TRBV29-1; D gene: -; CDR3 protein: SVPSGNTEAF
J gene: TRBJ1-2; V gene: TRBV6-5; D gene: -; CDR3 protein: ASTAGSTNYGYT
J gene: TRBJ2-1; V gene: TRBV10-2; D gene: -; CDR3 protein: ASSELAMAYNEQF
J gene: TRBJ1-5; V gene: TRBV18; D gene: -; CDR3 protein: ASSPRREEQPQH
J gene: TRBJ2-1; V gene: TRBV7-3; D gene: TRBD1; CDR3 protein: ASSLKGAMGTGGGEQF
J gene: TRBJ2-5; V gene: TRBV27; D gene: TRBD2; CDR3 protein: ASRPRLATETQY
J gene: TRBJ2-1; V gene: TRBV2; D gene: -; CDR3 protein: ASVRGVNYNEQF
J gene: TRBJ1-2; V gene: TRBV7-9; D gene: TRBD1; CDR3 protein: ASSLPFQGDGYT
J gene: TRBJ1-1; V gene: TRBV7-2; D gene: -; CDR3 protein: ASSFFRNTEAF
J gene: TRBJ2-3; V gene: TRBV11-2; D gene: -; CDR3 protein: ASSFLGAGFTDTQY
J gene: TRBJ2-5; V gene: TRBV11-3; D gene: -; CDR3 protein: ASSRTAQETQY
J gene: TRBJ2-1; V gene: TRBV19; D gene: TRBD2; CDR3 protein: ASSIRLAAYNEQF
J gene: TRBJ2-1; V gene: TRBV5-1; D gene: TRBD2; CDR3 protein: ASSFLAGDDNEQF